The next 31 T cell receptor beta chains were all read from a single sample in a study of blood T cells in healthy people across ages (dated by TCRdb to the mid-2010s). Library construction relied on 5' RACE. The instrument given in TCRdb is Illumina HiSeq 2500. A second PCR of about 7 to 12 cycles was run with a J-beta primer mix and a sample-barcoded 5' primer. In TCRdb, the public reads were trimmed at Q25 with fastp and aligned with MiXCR, with productive beta chains retained. Identical CDR3 proteins give one entry, which carries the most common genes and DNA. The sample table contains hundreds of thousands of distinct CDR3 sequences; only one count was recorded for around 24% of them. Approximately 10% of the sample belongs to the ten largest clones. The data were also submitted as part of a second study, on T cells of mothers and their children.

Sequencing used blood. The receptors derive from a boy under 18 in good health.

The chain recombines TRBV5-8 with TRBJ1-5; D remains unclear. The CDR3 has 13 amino acids. Germline V gives CDR1 SGHTS, CDR2 YDEGEE. The ends were cut back, 3 bases at V and 3 bases at J, with 7 bases in the middle. CDR3 nucleotides: TGTGCCAGCAGCTGGACGGCCAATCAGCCCCAGCATTTT. Amino acids: CASSWTANQPQHF.

The chain couples TRBV29-1 to TRBJ2-5; tentative D call: TRBD2 (5 bases). The DNA end is more similar to TRBJ2-1, so the J call may be wrong. The CDR3 length is 11 residues. CDR1 and CDR2 from the germline V gene are SQVTM and ANQGSEA. The CDR3 coding sequence is TGCAGCGTTGTTCACGGAGGTGAGCAGTTCTTC. This sequence encodes CSVVHGGEQFF.

The rearrangement uses TRBV20-1 and TRBJ2-7, with a possible D match to TRBD2 (5 bases). Trimming left V 2 bases short and J 3 bases short, with 14 bases between. CDR3 length: 14 residues. Germline V gene sequence: CDR1 DFQATT, CDR2 SNEGSKA (reference sequence). This CDR3 is CSARTRGNLYEQYF. The DNA of the CDR3 is TGCAGTGCTAGAACACGAGGGAATCTCTACGAGCAGTACTTC.

This chain connects TRBV2 to TRBJ1-5, with TRBD1 identical over 10 bases. The V segment lost 6 bases and the J segment 0 bases; nucleotides outside the gene matches: 2. The germline V gene has CDR1 SNHLY and CDR2 FYNNEI. The CDR3 runs to 15 residues. CDR3 sequence (DNA): TGTGCCAGCAGGGACAGGGGGTATAGCAATCAGCCCCAGCATTTT. The encoded protein is CASRDRGYSNQPQHF.

A few counts support this clonotype. The chain uses TRBV9 and TRBJ2-3; a weak D match, TRBD2 (6 bases). Per the germline V gene, CDR1 is SGDLS and CDR2 is YYNGEE. Trimming left V 2 bases short and J 1 base short, with 14 bases between. The CDR3 has 16 residues. The DNA of the CDR3 is TGTGCCAGCAGCGTTGTGGGAGGCCTCGGCACAGATACGCAGTATTTT. This translates into CASSVVGGLGTDTQYF.

The chain couples TRBV2 to TRBJ2-3, with 9 bases fitting TRBD2. The CDR3 runs 15 residues. Trimming removed 5 bases from V and 6 bases from J; junction bases left unmatched: 9. The germline V gene has CDR1 SNHLY and CDR2 FYNNEI. The CDR3 nucleotides are TGTGCCAGCAGTATCGTAGCGGGGGCCCTGGATACGCAGTATTTT. It encodes CASSIVAGALDTQYF.

This clonotype was recorded a few times. The chain has TRBV15 and TRBJ2-3; TRBD1 matches at 7 bases. V gave up 3 bases and J gave up 0 bases; unmatched junction bases: 6. The length of the CDR3 is 16 residues. Germline lookup yields CDR1 LNHNV and CDR2 YYDKDF (reference sequence). The chain's CDR3 is CATSSPGTESTDTQYF. The CDR3 coding sequence is TGTGCCACCAGCAGCCCCGGGACAGAGAGCACAGATACGCAGTATTTT.

This clonotype was counted only a few times. The rearrangement joins TRBV7-2 to TRBJ2-1; D ambiguous. Trimming left V 2 bases short and J 0 bases short, with 11 bases between. Looked up from germline, CDR1 is SGHTA and CDR2 is FQGNSA. This CDR3 has 16 residues. The CDR3 region is CASSLLERGSYNEQFF. Here the CDR3 DNA reads TGTGCCAGCAGCTTACTCGAAAGAGGCTCCTACAATGAGCAGTTCTTC.

The table lists this clonotype with a few counts. The V gene is TRBV10-3, the J gene TRBJ2-7, with TRBD2 identical over 7 bases. V shed 5 bases, J shed 4 bases, and the junction held 2 bases outside the gene matches. The CDR3 runs 12 residues. Germline V gene data show CDR1 as ENHRY and CDR2 as SYGVKD. For the CDR3, the DNA is TGTGCCATCAGTACGCGGGGGTACGAGCAGTACTTC. Protein sequence: CAISTRGYEQYF.

This clonotype was seen more than once but under ten times. V usage is TRBV7-9 and J usage is TRBJ2-3, with TRBD1 as a possible D gene (6 bases). The CDR3 runs 15 residues. Trimming took off 1 base at V and 2 bases at J, with 10 bases between the two ends. Germline-derived CDR1 and CDR2 are SEHNR and FQNEAQ (reference sequence). The CDR3 DNA follows: TGTGCCAGCAGCTTAGGTAGGGGGACCACAGATACGCAGTATTTT. Translation gives CASSLGRGTTDTQYF.

There are many counts of this clonotype. The V call is TRBV7-9, the J call TRBJ2-1, with D possibly matching TRBD1 (6 bases). Trimming removed 3 bases at V and 0 bases at J, with 12 bases between. The CDR3 is made up of 16 amino acids. Germline CDR1 and CDR2: SEHNR and FQNEAQ (reference sequence). The CDR3 protein is CASSFRADSSYNEQFF. For the CDR3, the DNA is TGTGCCAGCAGCTTCCGAGCGGACAGCTCCTACAATGAGCAGTTCTTC.

CDR3 nucleotides: TGTGCCAGCAGTGATTATTGGGGACAGGGGGCGAGCGAGCAGTACTTC. Translated: CASSDYWGQGASEQYF. V and J are TRBV2 and TRBJ2-1; TRBD1 agrees at 12 bases. The J call may be incorrect, as the DNA end agrees better with TRBJ2-7. Germline CDR1 and CDR2: SNHLY and FYNNEI. CDR3 size: 16 residues.

The table lists this clonotype with a few counts. The chain links TRBV28 to TRBJ2-7; 10 bases match TRBD2. Germline CDR1 MDHEN, CDR2 SYDVKM. The CDR3 totals 16 residues. The V segment lost 2 bases and the J segment 7 bases; nucleotides outside the gene matches: 11. In DNA form, the CDR3 reads TGTGCCAGCAGTTTAAGGTGGGGGACTAGCGTAGATGAGCAGTACTTC. Amino acid sequence: CASSLRWGTSVDEQYF.

This chain joins TRBV7-9 and TRBJ2-5, with TRBD2 identical over 8 bases. With V trimmed by 5 bases and J by 5 bases, 13 bases remained unmatched. CDR3 length: 16 amino acids. From germline, CDR1 is SEHNR and CDR2 FQNEAQ (reference sequence). CDR3 residues: CASSATPGTRRETQYF. CDR3 nucleotides: TGTGCCAGCAGCGCAACCCCAGGGACTAGGAGGGAGACCCAGTACTTC.

The V and J genes are TRBV24-1 and TRBJ2-1, with a possible D match to TRBD2 (5 bases). V was cut by 4 bases and J by 0 bases, with 15 bases left in between. The CDR3 sequence is 17 residues long. The V gene's germline CDR1 is KGHDR and CDR2 SFDVKD. CDR3 DNA sequence: TGTGCCACCAGTGAAGCCGCGGACTCCCTCTCCTACAATGAGCAGTTCTTC. Translated, it gives CATSEAADSLSYNEQFF.

About this clonotype itself: A much larger clone is a single base away; this may be a read error. V and J are TRBV5-6 and TRBJ1-2; 8 nucleotides match TRBD1. Germline CDR1 SGHDT, CDR2 YYEEEE. The CDR3 extends over 14 amino acids. CDR3 sequence reads: CASRSDRVLEGYAF. CDR3 coding DNA: TGTGCCAGCAGATCGGACAGGGTCCTTGAAGGCTACGCCTTC.

The chain uses TRBV9 and TRBJ1-1; a possible D gene is TRBD1 (6 bases). V was pared by 0 bases and J by 3 bases, with 12 bases between. The length of the CDR3 is 15 residues. In germline, CDR1 is SGDLS, CDR2 YYNGEE. CDR3 DNA: TGTGCCAGCAGCGTAGGGGGGGGCGCTTACACTGAAGCTTTCTTT. Encoded protein: CASSVGGGAYTEAFF.

The chain recombines TRBV2 with TRBJ2-1; the match to TRBD2 covers 9 bases. The J call is doubtful: the DNA matches TRBJ2-7 better. Germline V gives CDR1 SNHLY, CDR2 FYNNEI. This CDR3 spans 15 amino acids. The CDR3 sequence is CASSFSGGRTYEQYF. The CDR3 bases are TGTGCCAGCAGTTTTAGCGGGGGCCGAACCTACGAGCAGTACTTC.

The chain combines TRBV24-1 with TRBJ2-1; TRBD1 is a possible D gene (7 bases). Trimming shortened V by 0 bases and J by 12 bases, and 14 bases separated the two germline ends. The CDR3 has 14 residues. From germline, CDR1 is KGHDR and CDR2 SFDVKD. In DNA, the CDR3 is TGTGCCACCAGTGATTTGCGCGGGCAGGGGGGGCAGTTCTTC. Protein product: CATSDLRGQGGQFF.

The chain uses TRBV28 and TRBJ2-7; no clear D gene. V gave up 5 bases and J gave up 2 bases, with 10 bases separating them. This CDR3 contains 13 residues. Germline-derived CDR1 and CDR2 are MDHEN and SYDVKM. The CDR3 DNA sequence: TGTGCCAGCAGTCGATCAAGCACCTACGAGCAGTACTTC. It encodes CASSRSSTYEQYF.

J is TRBJ2-6 and V is TRBV7-8; 7 positions match TRBD2. V was clipped by 4 bases and J by 0 bases; unmatched bases: 6. This CDR3 has 17 amino acids. Germline loops: CDR1 SGHVS, CDR2 FQNEAQ. Here the CDR3 reads CASSWGGLGSGANVLTF. The CDR3 region has the DNA TGTGCCAGCAGCTGGGGGGGGTTAGGCTCTGGGGCCAACGTCCTGACTTTC.

The J gene is TRBJ2-5, the V gene TRBV6-1; D might be TRBD1 or TRBD2, each matching 5 bases. This CDR3 has 14 amino acids. Trimming shortened V by 1 base and J by 4 bases, and 10 bases separated the two germline ends. Germline V CDR1 and CDR2: MNHNS, SASEGT. The CDR3 region has the DNA TGTGCCAGCAGTGAAGGCGCAGGGAGAGAGACCCAGTACTTC. Translating gives CASSEGAGRETQYF.

CDR3 sequence reads: CASSEGFGTEEAFF. CDR3 nucleotides: TGTGCCAGCAGTGAAGGGTTCGGGACTGAAGAAGCTTTCTTT. This rearrangement joins TRBV2 to TRBJ1-1; TRBD1 is a possible D gene (5 bases). Germline loops: CDR1 SNHLY, CDR2 FYNNEI. The CDR3 extends over 14 amino acids. V lost 1 base to trimming and J lost 8 bases, with 14 bases between them.

The chain combines TRBV24-1 with TRBJ2-5; either TRBD1 or TRBD2 may fit D (5 bases each). Matching the DNA end better, TRBJ2-7 makes the J call doubtful. The CDR3 is made up of 14 amino acids. Germline CDR1 KGHDR, CDR2 SFDVKD. The CDR3 DNA is TGTGCCAGTCCCGGGACCTTGAATCCCTACGAGCAGTACTTC. Translating gives CASPGTLNPYEQYF.

There are a few counts of this clonotype. The V gene is TRBV20-1, the J gene TRBJ2-5; D assignment may be TRBD1 or TRBD2 (6 bases each). Germline CDR1 reads DFQATT; CDR2 reads SNEGSKA (reference sequence). Trimming took 0 bases from V and 4 from J, leaving 15 bases between them. CDR3 length: 15 amino acids. The CDR3 DNA follows: TGCAGTGCTAGAGATGCAACTGGGGGGCGAGAGACCCAGTACTTC. Translated, it gives CSARDATGGRETQYF.

J is TRBJ1-1 and V is TRBV7-9; no firm D call. Trimming removed 7 bases at V and 0 bases at J, with 9 bases between. The CDR3 is made up of 13 amino acids. Germline V CDR1 and CDR2: SEHNR, FQNEAQ (reference sequence). The chain's CDR3 is CASTPDLNTEAFF. The CDR3 DNA sequence: TGTGCCAGCACCCCGGACCTGAACACTGAAGCTTTCTTT.

The rearrangement links TRBV7-2 to TRBJ2-7; no reliable D call. V lost 2 bases, J lost 3 bases, and 11 bases lay in between. Germline V gene lookup returns CDR1 SGHTA and CDR2 FQGNSA. CDR3 length: 14 amino acids. The CDR3 here is CASSLKTGDYEQYF. CDR3 DNA: TGTGCCAGCAGCTTAAAGACTGGGGACTACGAGCAGTACTTC. Combining the CDR3 with reference TRBV7-2 and TRBJ2-7 gives the whole variable domain GAGVSQSPSNKVTEKGKDVELRCDPISGHTALYWYRQSLGQGLEFLIYFQGNSAPDKSGLPSDRFSAERTGGSVSTLTIQRTQQEDSAVYLCASSLKTGDYEQYFGPGTRLTVT.

The chain is built from TRBV7-9 and TRBJ2-7; 7 bases are a match to TRBD2. The CDR3 runs to 15 residues. The germline V gene encodes CDR1 SEHNR and CDR2 FQNEAQ (reference sequence). Trimming removed 1 base from V and 4 bases from J; junction bases left unmatched: 7. CDR3 coding DNA: TGTGCCAGCAGCTTAGGGGCGCGGGAGATATACGAGCAGTACTTC. Its translation: CASSLGAREIYEQYF.

Points on this clonotype: One end of the junction varies from germline; a read error may be responsible. The chain links TRBV7-7 to TRBJ2-5; D gene ambiguous. Per the germline V gene, CDR1 is SSHAT and CDR2 is FNYEAQ (reference sequence). The CDR3 covers 13 residues. The CDR3 sequence is CASSRNLGETQYF. The CDR3 DNA follows: TGTGCTAGCAGCCGAAACCTGGGGGAGACCCAGTACTTC.

This clonotype was seen more than once but under ten times. One junction end disagrees with the germline gene, perhaps due to a read error. The chain joins TRBV3-1 to TRBJ1-5; D is perhaps TRBD1 (6 bases). The germline V gene encodes CDR1 LGHDT and CDR2 YNNKEL (reference sequence). The CDR3 has 15 amino acids. DNA for the CDR3: TGTGCCAGCATCCAAGGAGGCAGGGGAGTTCAGCCCCAGCATTTT. Translation: CASIQGGRGVQPQHF.

The CDR3: CATCWRASNQPQHF. CDR3 DNA: TGTGCCACTTGCTGGAGGGCGAGCAATCAGCCCCAGCATTTT. The rearrangement uses TRBV28 and TRBJ1-5; D is ambiguous. With 10 bases removed from V and 1 base from J, the gap between germline ends came to 14 bases. The CDR3 contains 14 residues. Looked up from germline, CDR1 is MDHEN and CDR2 is SYDVKM.